This note documents a single T cell receptor beta chain sequence. Its target is unknown. This entry belongs to a study of CXCR3-negative and CXCR3-positive naive CD8 T cells. Regarding the study as a whole: Similar TRBV-TRBJ gene usage was seen in naive CXCR3-negative and CXCR3-positive cells, but not in memory cells.

CDR3 length equals 12 residues. Germline CDR1 MGHRA, CDR2 YSYEKL. UMI labels and 5' RACE were used to prepare the TRB cDNA libraries. TCRdb re-called the 5' RACE reads and gives one entry per CDR3 protein, without DNA. Here the sample table reports more than 50,000 distinct CDR3 sequences. The chain has TRBV4-1 and TRBJ1-2. Sequencing was done on a sample of naive CXCR3- CD8+ T cells from blood. Subset given: CD45RO-CCR7+CD27+CD95- naive CD8+ T cells lacking CXCR3 (TNR3-). This clonotype was sampled from a human donor in good health. Some clones in this sample may be carry-over from other donors' samples. The CDR3 loop is CASSQFNYGYTF.